This TCR beta chain was found in a study of Ad26.COV2.S vaccination and SARS-CoV-2 variants. Whole-study results and caveats: Vaccinated and placebo-treated recipients had similar non-spike TCR breadth.

Here immunoSEQ multiplex PCR was the method, and the copy in TCRdb shows in-frame clones only, minus some. The top ten clones hold about 10% of a sample with about 350,000 clones, approximately 86% of them seen once. Trimming took 6 bases from V and 3 from J, leaving 11 bases between them. CDR1 and CDR2 from the germline V gene are ENHRY and SYGVKD. The CDR3 contains 13 residues. Treatment described: some 20 received Ad26.COV2.S at low or high dose, single or two shots; about 5 received placebo; per-sample allocation not given. Specimen acquisition occurred on day 63 following the initial vaccine or placebo injection. As to this clone: No antigen is known for it.

The TCR was taken from a person between 18 and 59 years old who received the Ad26.COV2.S COVID-19 vaccine or a placebo. Sequences were derived from peripheral blood, sampled in a trial of Ad26.COV2.S vaccine versus placebo. V gene TRBV10-3 combines with J gene TRBJ1-1, with a possible D match to TRBD1 (5 bases). CDR3 protein: CAIRGVGDTEAFF. The CDR3 DNA reads as TGTGCCATCAGGGGCGTGGGGGACACTGAAGCTTTCTTT.